The clone carrying this T cell receptor beta chain was seen many times. Sequencing ends 3 residues short of the CDR3 end; the germline J gene provides the rest. This sample was included in a study of T cell clonality in common variable immunodeficiency. V was clipped by 0 bases and J by 1 base, with 9 bases between them. The germline CDR1 and CDR2 sequences are MNHNS and SASEGT. The CDR3 extends over 15 amino acids. Profiling relied on immunoSEQ multiplex PCR, and the TCRdb table lists in-frame clones only, not all of them. The sample is made up of tens of thousands of clones, none counted only once. This receptor was obtained from a person between 18 and 75 years old in good health. Sequencing was done on a sample of peripheral blood mononuclear cells. This chain connects TRBV6-1 to TRBJ2-5; D is perhaps TRBD1 (6 bases). CDR3 amino acids: CASSEARTVQETQYF. The CDR3 bases that were read are TGTGCCAGCAGTGAAGCGCGGACAGTCCAAGAGACC.